This T cell receptor beta chain was sequenced in a study of PD-L1 blockade in urothelial cancer. Study-level information: Patients had received 0 to 3 prior chemotherapy regimens. Treatment start was followed by blood analysis at 3 weeks (second dose) and again at 6 weeks. Typically, measured as a median, blood samples had 140,000 or so T cells. Study-wide results and caveats: By 3 weeks, tumor-associated blood clones had expanded more in durable-benefit patients.

Time point here: pretreatment peripheral blood. Germline V CDR1 and CDR2: SGHVS, FQNEAQ. V was shortened by 1 base and J by 4 bases, with 14 bases between the two germline ends. This CDR3 comprises 15 residues. Details on this clone: The antigen is undetermined.

The repertoire was sequenced with immunoSEQ multiplex PCR; TCRdb's copy has only in-frame clones and lacks some. The repertoire consists of about 80,000 clones, with around 81% occurring once and the leading ten covering about 6.2%. The chain combines TRBV7-8 with TRBJ2-7, with D tentatively TRBD1 (7 bases). The source was PBMCs, collected around atezolizumab (anti-PD-L1) treatment. The receptor's source is a man aged 40-55 years with urothelial cancer. The CDR3 nucleotides read TGTGCCAGCAGCTTAGAAGGGGCAGGGGGGTACGAGCAGTACTTC. Its protein product is CASSLEGAGGYEQYF.